The 22 T cell receptor beta chains given below trace back to one sample, sequenced in a study of T cell responses to AZD1222 COVID-19 vaccine. The assay was immunoSEQ multiplex PCR, and TCRdb's table has in-frame clones only and misses some. Of about 160,000 clones listed, 94% were seen once; the top ten hold roughly 1.3%. This material consisted of peripheral blood, taken on day 0 of AZD1222 vaccination. The receptors here all came from an adult in good health.

The chain links TRBV10-2 to TRBJ2-7; D call uncertain. V dropped 0 bases and J dropped 3 bases, with 6 bases sitting between them. Germline V gene sequence: CDR1 WSHSY, CDR2 SAAADI. The CDR3 is 13 residues long. The CDR3 bases are TGCGCCAGCAGTGAGTCGGTTGGCTACGAGCAGTACGTC. Translation gives CASSESVGYEQYV.

The V call is TRBV5-1, the J call TRBJ2-1, with 15 positions matching TRBD2. Germline V gene lookup returns CDR1 SGHRS and CDR2 YFSETQ. Trimming at V came to 2 bases and at J to 9 bases, leaving 6 bases not matched to a gene. The CDR3 is 16 residues long. For the CDR3, the DNA is TGCGCCAGCAGCTTAGGGACTAGCGGGGGGAATGGTGAGCAGTTCTTC. Translating gives CASSLGTSGGNGEQFF.

This chain uses TRBV21-1 with TRBJ1-1; the table names TRBD1, a call not compared with the DNA. TRBV21-1 is labeled a pseudogene. The CDR3 totals 14 residues. The CDR3 here is CASTRDRGGTEAFF. CDR3 nucleotides: TGTGCCAGCACTAGGGACAGGGGGGGAACTGAAGCTTTCTTT.

The chain is built from TRBV2 and TRBJ1-2; D not resolved. This CDR3 comprises 11 residues. The germline V and J ends were trimmed by 6 bases and 4 bases, with 6 bases remaining between them. CDR1 and CDR2 (germline): SNHLY, FYNNEI. CDR3 residues: CASRDLYGYTF. The CDR3 DNA reads as TGTGCCAGCAGGGACCTCTATGGCTACACCTTC.

The rearrangement links TRBV7-2 to TRBJ1-2; D is undetermined. This CDR3 comprises 12 residues. Germline V gene lookup returns CDR1 SGHTA and CDR2 FQGNSA. The V end was cut by 2 bases, the J end by 4 bases, with 5 bases between. DNA of the CDR3: TGTGCCAGCAGCTTATTTAGCTATGGCTACACCTTC. This encodes CASSLFSYGYTF.

The rearrangement links TRBV21-1 to TRBJ2-1; the table's D call, TRBD2, was not checked against the DNA. TRBV21-1 is a pseudogene locus. This CDR3 comprises 17 residues. The CDR3 protein is CASSKGGDGAPYNEQFF. The CDR3 bases are TGTGCCAGCAGCAAAGGGGGGGACGGGGCCCCTTACAATGAGCAGTTCTTC.

The chain carries TRBV7-2 and TRBJ1-2; D is ambiguous. Per germline, CDR1 SGHTA and CDR2 FQGNSA. The CDR3 runs 15 residues. Trimming pared 1 base from V and 0 bases from J, leaving 9 bases between. The CDR3, as DNA: TGTGCCAGCAGCTTAGATCGGAACACTAACTATGGCTACACCTTC. It translates to CASSLDRNTNYGYTF.

The chain carries TRBV19 and TRBJ1-6; no clear D gene. V was trimmed by 3 bases and J by 8 bases, leaving 8 bases between them. The CDR3 consists of 13 residues. The germline CDR1 and CDR2 sequences are LNHDA and SQIVND (reference sequence). CDR3 region: CASSIALYSPLHF. CDR3 in DNA: TGTGCCAGTAGTATCGCCTTGTATTCACCCCTCCACTTT.

The rearrangement links TRBV6-5 to TRBJ1-2; D uncertain. The CDR3 covers 12 residues. The V end lost 7 bases, the J end lost 3 bases, and 9 bases lay between the germline ends. Germline V gene data show CDR1 as MNHEY and CDR2 as SVGAGI. The CDR3 spells CASNRRDYGYTF. DNA for the CDR3: TGTGCCAGCAATCGGCGGGACTATGGCTACACCTTC.

V gene TRBV10-3 combines with J gene TRBJ2-7; either TRBD1 or TRBD2 may fit D (5 bases each). This CDR3 is 13 amino acids long. The ends were cut back, 10 bases at V and 1 base at J, with 14 bases in the middle. CDR1 and CDR2 from the germline V gene are ENHRY and SYGVKD. The CDR3 DNA is TGTGCCACCAGCCCCAGGGAGTCCTACGAGCAGTACGTC. Its translation is CATSPRESYEQYV.

The CDR3 protein is CASSPGTSGFYEQYV. CDR3 nucleotides: TGCGCCAGCAGCCCCGGGACTAGCGGCTTCTACGAGCAGTACGTC. The V and J genes are TRBV4-1 and TRBJ2-7, with 11 nucleotides matching TRBD2. Germline V gene data show CDR1 as MGHRA and CDR2 as YSYEKL. CDR3 length equals 15 residues. The trim removed 4 bases at V and 3 bases at J, leaving 5 bases unmatched.

V is TRBV7-9 and J is TRBJ2-1; 8 nucleotides match TRBD2. CDR1 and CDR2 (germline): SEHNR, FQNEAQ (reference sequence). The length of the CDR3 is 14 residues. The trim removed 5 bases at V and 8 bases at J, leaving 8 bases unmatched. The CDR3, as DNA: TGTGCCAGCAGCGTAAGCGGGAGTTATGATGAGCAGTTCTTC. It translates to CASSVSGSYDEQFF. Drawing the rest from reference TRBV7-9 and TRBJ2-1, the complete variable domain is DTGVSQNPRHKITKRGQNVTFRCDPISEHNRLYWYRQTLGQGPEFLTYFQNEAQLEKSRLLSDRFSAERPKGSFSTLEIQRTEQGDSAMYLCASSVSGSYDEQFFGPGTRLTVL.

The chain links TRBV9 to TRBJ2-3; D tentatively fits TRBD1 or TRBD2 (8 bases each). CDR3 length equals 21 residues. Deletions cut 0 bases from V and 3 bases from J, with 29 bases between. Germline-derived CDR1 and CDR2 are SGDLS and YYNGEE. The CDR3 is CASSVAADRVSTGGPTDTQYF. CDR3 nucleotides: TGTGCCAGCAGCGTAGCGGCGGACAGGGTCTCGACGGGAGGGCCTACAGATACGCAGTATTTT.

The CDR3 is CASSPEQFPSGNTIYF. In DNA form, the CDR3 reads TGTGCCAGCAGCCCAGAACAGTTCCCCTCTGGAAACACCATATATTTT. This chain connects TRBV7-9 to TRBJ1-3; no definite D call. The CDR3 extends over 16 amino acids. Germline V gene data show CDR1 as SEHNR and CDR2 as FQNEAQ (reference sequence). Trimming left V 5 bases short and J 0 bases short, with 14 bases between. Filled out from reference TRBV7-9 and TRBJ1-3, the complete variable domain reads DTGVSQNPRHKITKRGQNVTFRCDPISEHNRLYWYRQTLGQGPEFLTYFQNEAQLEKSRLLSDRFSAERPKGSFSTLEIQRTEQGDSAMYLCASSPEQFPSGNTIYFGEGSWLTVV.

The rearrangement joins TRBV5-3 to TRBJ1-1; the match to TRBD1 covers 7 bases. TRBV5-3 is classed as an ORF, of uncertain function. CDR3 length: 14 amino acids. V was clipped by 5 bases and J by 5 bases; unmatched bases: 9. The CDR3 coding sequence is TGTGCCAGAAGATTCTGGACAGGTAGGACTGAAGCTTTCTTT. Amino acids: CARRFWTGRTEAFF.

The chain couples TRBV19 to TRBJ2-1, with 11 bases aligning to TRBD2. Looked up from germline, CDR1 is LNHDA and CDR2 is SQIVND (reference sequence). Unmatched junction bases numbered 5, after V lost 6 bases and J lost 4 bases. The CDR3 runs 15 residues. CDR3 sequence reads: CASSAGTSGYNEQFF. The DNA for the CDR3 is TGTGCCAGTAGCGCCGGGACTAGCGGTTACAATGAGCAGTTCTTC.

The chain uses TRBV2 and TRBJ1-1; possibly TRBD1 for D (6 bases). This CDR3 region has 14 residues. CDR1 SNHLY and CDR2 FYNNEI come from the germline V gene. V gave up 6 bases and J gave up 0 bases, with 11 bases separating them. DNA of the CDR3: TGTGCCAGCAGGGTCACAGGGCTGAACACTGAAGCTTTCTTT. This encodes CASRVTGLNTEAFF. The whole variable domain, filled in from reference TRBV2 and TRBJ1-1, reads EPEVTQTPSHQVTQMGQEVILRCVPISNHLYFYWYRQILGQKVEFLVSFYNNEISEKSEIFDDQFSVERPDGSNFTLKIRSTKLEDSAMYFCASRVTGLNTEAFFGQGTRLTVV.

CDR3 amino acids: CASSIGGGRTEAFF. The CDR3 DNA sequence: TGTGCCAGCAGTATCGGGGGCGGTCGTACTGAAGCTTTCTTT. The chain has TRBV6-2 or TRBV6-3 and TRBJ1-1; tentatively, D is TRBD1 (6 bases). Germline V gene sequence: CDR1 MNHEY, CDR2 SVGEGT. Trimming cost V 5 bases and J 5 bases, with 15 bases left between them. This CDR3 is built from 14 residues.

The chain uses TRBV9 and TRBJ2-5; the D gene is possibly TRBD2 (6 bases). The CDR3 loop spans 14 amino acids. The germline gives CDR1 SGDLS, CDR2 YYNGEE. Trimming cost V 5 bases and J 8 bases, with 19 bases left between them. This chain's CDR3 is CASRSNGGPTTQYF. The CDR3 bases are TGTGCCAGCAGGTCGAACGGGGGTCCTACTACCCAGTACTTC. Full variable domain (missing parts from reference TRBV9 and TRBJ2-5): DSGVTQTPKHLITATGQRVTLRCSPRSGDLSVYWYQQSLDQGLQFLIQYYNGEERAKGNILERFSAQQFPDLHSELNLSSLELGDSALYFCASRSNGGPTTQYFGPGTRLLVL.

The chain carries TRBV7-8 and TRBJ2-2, with 7 bases identical to TRBD2. CDR3 length: 16 amino acids. V was pared by 5 bases and J by 4 bases, with 10 bases of the junction left unmatched. CDR1 is SGHVS and CDR2 is FQNEAQ in the germline V gene. The CDR3 DNA is TGTGCCAGCAGCCCCCCTAGCGGTAGGGGCACCGGGGAGCTGTTTTTT. This encodes CASSPPSGRGTGELFF.

The gene calls are TRBV18 and TRBJ1-6; 8 bases are shared with TRBD1. CDR1 is KGHSH and CDR2 is LQKENI in the germline V gene. The CDR3 is 14 residues long. V was clipped by 2 bases and J by 9 bases; unmatched bases: 3. As DNA, the CDR3 is TGTGCCAGCTCACCAGGGACAGGATTTTCACCCCTCCACTTT. The encoded protein is CASSPGTGFSPLHF.

The chain uses TRBV10-1 and TRBJ2-2; D is ambiguous. Trimming stripped 4 bases from V and 7 bases from J, with 4 bases between. Germline V gene lookup returns CDR1 WNHNN and CDR2 SYGVQD (reference sequence). The CDR3 has 11 residues. The chain's CDR3 is CASSASGELFF. The CDR3 DNA reads as TGCGCCAGCAGTGCAAGCGGGGAGCTGTTTTTT.